Listed below are T cell receptor beta chains from one sample, sequenced in a study of cytomegalovirus exposure and HLA in healthy donors. The protocol was immunoSEQ multiplex PCR, while the TCRdb copy is restricted to in-frame clones and leaves out a portion. The sample has 95,000 to 100,000 clones; 60% to 75% are singletons. The sequenced sample consisted of PBMCs. The receptors originated from a woman aged 40 to 55 in good health and CMV-seronegative. The conserved cysteine and the conserved F or W are not part of the CDR3 here. Fields, in order: V gene, J gene, CDR3 protein.

TRBV5-1,.,ASSRQGAEQY
TRBV19,TRBJ2-3,ASTKGSGGVEADTQY
TRBV4-1,TRBJ2-2,ASSQDAGYTGELF
TRBV19,TRBJ2-7,ASSPGTYKAYEQY
TRBV25-1,TRBJ1-6,ASSAPQSDSPLH
TRBV19,TRBJ1-5,ASRPQGGNSNQPQH
TRBV2,TRBJ2-7,ASCTSGTVSYEQY
TRBV10-3,TRBJ2-7,AISEGLPDREQY
TRBV6-1,TRBJ2-1,ASSVTSGGANEQF
TRBV30,TRBJ1-1,AWSADRENTEAF
TRBV5-6,TRBJ1-2,ASRPNRVNYGYT
TRBV7-3,TRBJ2-1,ASSPGGGNEQF
TRBV18,TRBJ2-5,ASSLLAAGEETQY
TRBV4-1,TRBJ2-7,ASSQGPLAGNEQY
TRBV6-5,TRBJ1-4,ASSYRNEKLF
TRBV9,TRBJ2-2,ASSVQGNTGELF
TRBV10-2,TRBJ2-7,ASSGGLGGTYEQY
TRBV9,TRBJ1-1,ASSVGDRLNTEAF
TRBV14,TRBJ2-3,ASSQGLPGQVTDTQY
TRBV9,TRBJ2-1,ASSVGGSGIYNEQF
TRBV29-1,TRBJ1-1,SVRVVGQGYTEAF
TRBV2,TRBJ2-7,ASSAIAGRFNEQY
TRBV6-5,TRBJ2-7,ASSYSGTLSYEQY